This is a list of T cell receptor beta chains from one sample in a study of T cell responses to AZD1222 COVID-19 vaccine. The data were produced by immunoSEQ multiplex PCR, yet TCRdb's version contains in-frame clones alone and is incomplete. The sample records about 150,000 clones, 92% being singletons. Source: peripheral blood, taken 28 days after the second AZD1222 dose. The source of these receptors is an adult who received the AZD1222 COVID-19 vaccine. Both conserved end residues are part of each CDR3. Each record gives: CDR3 DNA, CDR3 protein, J gene, clone size, V gene, D gene. D genes are given only for firm matches. The size of a clone is reported for some rows only, either as once, few or many, or as a class for expanded clones.

CDR3 DNA: TGTGCCAGCAGCCAAGTCCACAATGAGCAGTTCTTC; CDR3 protein: CASSQVHNEQFF; J gene: TRBJ2-1; clone size: -; V gene: TRBV3-1/TRBV3-2; D gene: -
CDR3 DNA: TGTGCCAGCAGTTACAGGGTTGGGAGCACAGATACGCAGTATTTT; CDR3 protein: CASSYRVGSTDTQYF; J gene: TRBJ2-3; clone size: -; V gene: TRBV6-5; D gene: -
CDR3 DNA: TGTGCCAGCAGCCGGCCGGGGGGACAGGGGGCCTACGAGCAGTACTTC; CDR3 protein: CASSRPGGQGAYEQYF; J gene: TRBJ2-7; clone size: -; V gene: TRBV7-2; D gene: TRBD1
CDR3 DNA: TGTGCCTGGACAACAGGGGAGGGCGGCTACACCTTC; CDR3 protein: CAWTTGEGGYTF; J gene: TRBJ1-2; clone size: -; V gene: TRBV30; D gene: TRBD1
CDR3 DNA: TGTGCCAGCAGCCAAAACACCGGGGAGCTGTTTTTT; CDR3 protein: CASSQNTGELFF; J gene: TRBJ2-2; clone size: -; V gene: TRBV27; D gene: -
CDR3 DNA: TGTGCCAGCAGCTTCGGGACAGGGTTTCACAATGAGCAGTTCTTC; CDR3 protein: CASSFGTGFHNEQFF; J gene: TRBJ2-1; clone size: -; V gene: TRBV11-3; D gene: TRBD1
CDR3 DNA: TGTGCCAGCAGCCCACTAGCGGGAGGTTCCTACTTC; CDR3 protein: CASSPLAGGSYF; J gene: TRBJ2-7; clone size: -; V gene: TRBV7-8; D gene: TRBD2
CDR3 DNA: TGTGCCAGCAGCTTAAGCCAGAACTATGGCTACACCTTC; CDR3 protein: CASSLSQNYGYTF; J gene: TRBJ1-2; clone size: -; V gene: TRBV7-2; D gene: -
CDR3 DNA: TGTGCCAGCAGCCCGAGTCGGACTAGCGGGAGTGAGGATGAGCAGTTCTTC; CDR3 protein: CASSPSRTSGSEDEQFF; J gene: TRBJ2-1; clone size: -; V gene: TRBV7-9; D gene: TRBD2
CDR3 DNA: TGTGCCAGCAGCGCGGGACAGAATGGCTACACCTTC; CDR3 protein: CASSAGQNGYTF; J gene: TRBJ1-2; clone size: -; V gene: TRBV11-2; D gene: TRBD1
CDR3 DNA: TGTGCCAGCAGCCAAGAGGGCCCACTTGAAGCTTTCTTT; CDR3 protein: CASSQEGPLEAFF; J gene: TRBJ1-1; clone size: -; V gene: TRBV3-1/TRBV3-2; D gene: -
CDR3 DNA: TGTGCCAGCAGTTCGGACGGGAATCAGCCCCAGCATTTT; CDR3 protein: CASSSDGNQPQHF; J gene: TRBJ1-5; clone size: -; V gene: TRBV28; D gene: -
CDR3 DNA: TGTGCCAGCAGCTTAGCCCCTAGACAGGGGGACCTCTATGGCTACACCTTC; CDR3 protein: CASSLAPRQGDLYGYTF; J gene: TRBJ1-2; clone size: -; V gene: TRBV11-2; D gene: TRBD1
CDR3 DNA: TGTGCCAGCAGCTTCCGGGGGGAGGGACTCTACGAGCAGTACTTC; CDR3 protein: CASSFRGEGLYEQYF; J gene: TRBJ2-7; clone size: once; V gene: TRBV27; D gene: TRBD2
CDR3 DNA: TGTGCCAGCAGTCCTTCGAATAGCAATCAGCCCCAGCATTTT; CDR3 protein: CASSPSNSNQPQHF; J gene: TRBJ1-5; clone size: -; V gene: TRBV2; D gene: -
CDR3 DNA: TGCAGCGGGGCGGGGGGGAGCACAGATACGCAGTATTTT; CDR3 protein: CSGAGGSTDTQYF; J gene: TRBJ2-3; clone size: -; V gene: TRBV29-1; D gene: TRBD2